A single sample is the source of the 23 T cell receptor beta chains below, sequenced in a study of blood T cell repertoires in COVID-19. Using immunoSEQ multiplex PCR, the repertoire was profiled, and TCRdb retains in-frame clones only, with some absent. The table records a few hundred thousand clones, 88% of them present only once. Source material: peripheral blood. These receptors were collected from a middle-aged man with COVID-19, enrolled during active disease.

The V call is TRBV24-1, the J call TRBJ1-5, with TRBD1 as a possible D gene (5 bases). This CDR3 has 13 residues. Trimming shortened V by 7 bases and J by 7 bases, and 13 bases separated the two germline ends. The germline V gene has CDR1 KGHDR and CDR2 SFDVKD. DNA for the CDR3: TGTGCCACCAGCCAGGGAGGCGAACAGCCCCAGCATTTT. It codes for CATSQGGEQPQHF.

The table lists this clone with a few counts. V and J are TRBV9 and TRBJ1-2, with 8 bases aligning to TRBD1. The germline gives CDR1 SGDLS, CDR2 YYNGEE. Germline trimming cut 3 bases from V and 1 base from J; bases unmatched to any gene: 5. This CDR3 contains 15 residues. The CDR3 bases are TGTGCCAGCAGCGGAAGACAGGGGATTAACTATGGCTACACCTTC. Translation: CASSGRQGINYGYTF.

The chain links TRBV27 to TRBJ2-5, with 7 bases fitting TRBD2. V lost 0 bases, J lost 3 bases, and 4 bases stayed unmatched. The CDR3 is made up of 15 amino acids. Germline CDR1 is MNHEY and CDR2 is SMNVEV (reference sequence). CDR3 region: CASSLSGTTKETQYF. DNA for the CDR3: TGTGCCAGCAGTTTATCGGGGACTACCAAAGAGACCCAGTACTTC.

The V call is TRBV7-6, the J call TRBJ2-7, with TRBD1 matching 9 bases. V was clipped by 5 bases and J by 6 bases; unmatched bases: 8. Germline loops: CDR1 SGHVS, CDR2 FNYEAQ. This CDR3 is 14 amino acids long. CDR3 DNA: TGTGCCAGCAGCCCAGGACAGGGGACGGGCGAGCAGTACTTC. This translates into CASSPGQGTGEQYF.

Only one count was recorded for this clone. V gene TRBV30 combines with J gene TRBJ2-4, with a tentative D call TRBD1 (6 bases). V lost 5 bases, J lost 1 base, and 12 bases lay in between. Germline CDR1 reads GTSNPN; CDR2 reads SVGIG (reference sequence). The CDR3 extends over 14 amino acids. The CDR3 sequence: CAWSFQGAKNIQYF. The CDR3 region has the DNA TGTGCCTGGTCATTTCAGGGGGCCAAAAACATTCAGTACTTC.

This clone was recorded at least ten times. The chain employs TRBV10-3 and TRBJ1-1; D may be TRBD1 (6 bases). The CDR3 totals 13 residues. The germline V gene encodes CDR1 ENHRY and CDR2 SYGVKD. Trimming cost V 6 bases and J 1 base, with 9 bases left between them. The DNA of the CDR3 is TGTGCCATCAGAAGGGGACAGAACACTGAAGCTTTCTTT. It encodes CAIRRGQNTEAFF.

The rearrangement uses TRBV7-8 and TRBJ2-5; TRBD2 matches at 11 bases. The J segment lost 3 bases and the V segment lost 5 bases, leaving 2 bases of the junction unmatched. The CDR3 is 14 amino acids. Germline V lookup: CDR1 SGHVS, CDR2 FQNEAQ. CDR3 sequence: CASSPGLAEETQYF. The CDR3 bases are TGTGCCAGCAGCCCGGGACTAGCGGAAGAGACCCAGTACTTC.

This chain connects TRBV9 to TRBJ2-1, with 12 bases lining up with TRBD2. The CDR3 is 16 amino acids. Germline V gene lookup returns CDR1 SGDLS and CDR2 YYNGEE. With V trimmed by 3 bases and J by 8 bases, 9 bases remained unmatched. The CDR3, as DNA: TGTGCCAGCAGCGCCAGACTAGCGGGGGTGATGGATGAGCAGTTCTTC. Encoded protein: CASSARLAGVMDEQFF.

The chain combines TRBV7-8 with TRBJ1-6; D is unclear. V dropped 1 base and J dropped 9 bases, with 10 bases sitting between them. CDR3 length equals 14 residues. Germline assignment: CDR1 SGHVS and CDR2 FQNEAQ. Written as DNA, the CDR3 is TGTGCCAGCAGCTTAGGCCTAGGTCGTTCACCCCTCCACTTT. Translation: CASSLGLGRSPLHF.

The rearrangement uses TRBV7-2 and TRBJ2-1; TRBD2 agrees at 10 bases. Germline CDR1 reads SGHTA; CDR2 reads FQGNSA. V shed 2 bases and J 9 bases; nucleotides not matched to a gene: 7. The length of the CDR3 is 15 residues. The CDR3 DNA sequence: TGTGCCAGCAGCTTAAGCGGGAGGGGGGCCGGTGAGCAGTTCTTC. Translation gives CASSLSGRGAGEQFF.

The genes are TRBV2 and TRBJ1-5; no firm D call. The V and J ends lost 6 bases and 7 bases respectively, with 13 bases between them. This CDR3 has 13 amino acids. Germline V gene data show CDR1 as SNHLY and CDR2 as FYNNEI. CDR3 sequence (DNA): TGTGCCAGCAGCCCTGGATCGGGACAGCCCCAGCATTTT. This translates into CASSPGSGQPQHF.

V usage is TRBV14 and J usage is TRBJ1-6, with D perhaps matching TRBD1 (6 bases). Trimming removed 4 bases at V and 7 bases at J, with 11 bases between. The CDR3 spans 14 residues. Per germline, CDR1 SGHDN and CDR2 FVKESK. CDR3 DNA sequence: TGTGCCAGCAGCCCCAACGACAGGAATTCACCCCTCCACTTT. It is translated as CASSPNDRNSPLHF.

The rearrangement joins TRBV30 to TRBJ1-2; D is undetermined. The ends were cut back, 1 base at V and 5 bases at J, with 8 bases in the middle. The CDR3 totals 12 residues. Germline CDR1 reads GTSNPN; CDR2 reads SVGIG (reference sequence). The CDR3 coding sequence is TGTGCCTGGAGTGACAGTTCGTATGGCTACACCTTC. It is translated as CAWSDSSYGYTF.

This clone has a handful of counts. This rearrangement joins TRBV19 to TRBJ1-6; D unresolved. The CDR3 runs to 15 residues. V was pared by 3 bases and J by 7 bases, with 13 bases between. Germline values: CDR1 LNHDA, CDR2 SQIVND (reference sequence). The CDR3 bases are TGTGCCAGTAGTATGGCCCAGAGGATCAATTCACCCCTCCACTTT. This encodes CASSMAQRINSPLHF.

This chain joins TRBV5-1 and TRBJ2-1; 10 bases line up with TRBD2. The CDR3 length is 14 residues. Per germline, CDR1 SGHRS and CDR2 YFSETQ. V gave up 4 bases and J gave up 10 bases; unmatched junction bases: 8. In DNA form, the CDR3 reads TGCGCCAGCAGCCAAACTTGGACTAGCGGAGAGCAGTTCTTC. It translates to CASSQTWTSGEQFF.

This clone was counted once. The chain combines TRBV29-1 with TRBJ2-4; D gene uncertain. Germline lookup yields CDR1 SQVTM and CDR2 ANQGSEA. The CDR3 runs 14 residues. Deletions cut 6 bases from V and 3 bases from J, with 15 bases between. CDR3 sequence (DNA): TGCAGCGTCCCCGTGAGCGCGAACAAAAACATTCAGTACTTC. The encoded protein is CSVPVSANKNIQYF.

The V and J genes are TRBV18 and TRBJ1-2; 11 bases align to TRBD1. The CDR3 consists of 16 residues. Germline loops: CDR1 KGHSH, CDR2 LQKENI. J lost 7 bases, V lost 2 bases, and 9 bases had no gene match. CDR3 in amino acids: CASSPTSGQGDGGYTF. The CDR3 DNA is TGTGCCAGCTCACCAACTTCGGGACAGGGGGATGGTGGCTACACCTTC.

This clone came up once. This chain joins TRBV27 and TRBJ2-1, with a tentative D call TRBD1 (5 bases). The CDR3 is made up of 15 amino acids. In germline, CDR1 is MNHEY, CDR2 SMNVEV (reference sequence). Trimming took off 6 bases at V and 4 bases at J, with 16 bases between the two ends. The CDR3 DNA follows: TGTGCCAGCAGCTCGACAGACCCTCTTTACAATGAGCAGTTCTTC. It is translated as CASSSTDPLYNEQFF.

J is TRBJ1-2 and V is TRBV12-3 or TRBV12-4; a weak D match, TRBD1 (5 bases). V was trimmed by 0 bases and J by 5 bases, leaving 7 bases between them. This CDR3 has 13 residues. The CDR3 here is CASSLAGVYGYTF. The CDR3, as DNA: TGTGCCAGCAGTTTAGCAGGGGTTTATGGCTACACCTTC.

The J gene is TRBJ2-3, the V gene TRBV9, with 13 bases matching TRBD2. Looked up from germline, CDR1 is SGDLS and CDR2 is YYNGEE. CDR3 length: 18 amino acids. The ends lost 0 bases at V and 2 bases at J; junction bases unmatched: 6. The CDR3 region has the DNA TGTGCCAGCAGCGTAGCTCCCGGGACTAGCGGGGACACAGATACGCAGTATTTT. It specifies CASSVAPGTSGDTDTQYF.

This clone was detected only once. The V and J genes are TRBV6-5 and TRBJ2-3; 10 bases are a match to TRBD1. J was trimmed by 5 bases and V by 11 bases; bases with no gene match: 4. Germline-derived CDR1 and CDR2 are MNHEY and SVGAGI. The CDR3 is made up of 12 amino acids. CDR3 in DNA: TGTGCCGGGACAGGGGTAGAAGATACGCAGTATTTT. This codes for CAGTGVEDTQYF.

The chain uses TRBV4-2 and TRBJ1-6; D perhaps matches TRBD1 (5 bases). Germline lookup yields CDR1 LGHNA and CDR2 YNFKEQ. This CDR3 region has 17 residues. Trimming removed 0 bases from V and 0 bases from J, with 9 bases in between. The CDR3 is CASSQEQVSSYNSPLHF. CDR3 DNA: TGTGCCAGCAGCCAAGAACAGGTTAGCTCCTATAATTCACCCCTCCACTTT.

CDR3 sequence (DNA): TGTGCCAGCAGCTTGGGCGGGAGGGCCAGGACAGATACGCAGTATTTT. This translates into CASSLGGRARTDTQYF. The genes are TRBV5-4 and TRBJ2-3, with 9 bases lining up with TRBD2. CDR1 SGHNT and CDR2 YYREEE come from the germline V gene (reference sequence). Losses at the gene ends were 0 bases for V and 3 bases for J; bases not matched to a gene: 5. CDR3 length: 16 amino acids.